This TCR beta chain appears in the sequencing data of a study of PD-1 blockade in classical Hodgkin lymphoma. On the study more broadly: Treatment was intravenous nivolumab, 3 mg/kg every 2 weeks, until progression.

The V gene lost 1 base and the J gene lost 4 bases, with 13 bases spanning the gap. The CDR3 totals 15 residues. CDR1 is SGHTA, CDR2 FQGNSA, per germline. Each of the patients experienced relapse following autologous stem cell transplantation, and their brentuximab vedotin exposure differed. Measured with immunoSEQ multiplex PCR; TCRdb has only the in-frame clones, and not every one. Of some 96,000 clones detected, 75% to 85% appear once; the ten largest clones hold roughly 15%. The study's findings and limits: Patients who responded completely had about the same baseline diversity as newly diagnosed patients. Patients who began taking nivolumab under 1 year after ASCT were left out.

A word on this clone: The antigen remains unidentified.

The TCR was taken from a human donor with classical Hodgkin lymphoma. The sample in question was peripheral blood mononuclear cells (PBMCs), obtained before the second cycle of nivolumab. The gene calls are TRBV7-2 and TRBJ2-5; possible D gene TRBD1, 5 bases. DNA for the CDR3: TGTGCCAGCAGCTTAGGGGGCGCCCCGAGAGAGACCCAGTACTTC. Amino acid sequence: CASSLGGAPRETQYF.